The 32 T cell receptor beta chains reported below all come from one sample, sequenced in a study of blood T cell repertoires in COVID-19. TCRdb's table, derived via immunoSEQ multiplex PCR, lists solely in-frame clones and lacks some. The table shows 230,000 or so clones, with 80% to 85% occurring only once. Sequenced material: peripheral blood. Source of these receptors: a man aged 50 or older with active or convalescent COVID-19.

This chain joins TRBV13 and TRBJ2-7, with a possible D match to TRBD1 (5 bases). This CDR3 spans 13 amino acids. Between the trimmed V and J ends, which lost 4 bases and 1 base, there was a span of 8 bases. CDR1 and CDR2 from the germline V gene are PRHDT and FYEKMQ (reference sequence). The CDR3 region has the DNA TGTGCCAGCAGCTCCTCAGGGTCCTACGAGCAGTACTTC. Amino acids: CASSSSGSYEQYF.

The rearrangement links TRBV30 to TRBJ1-6, with 12 positions matching TRBD1. The germline V gene encodes CDR1 GTSNPN and CDR2 SVGIG (reference sequence). J lost 12 bases, V lost 4 bases, and 7 bases had no gene match. The CDR3 totals 14 residues. CDR3 sequence reads: CAWNRDRGRGPLHF. In nucleotides, the CDR3 is TGTGCCTGGAACCGGGACAGGGGGCGAGGACCCCTCCACTTT.

This sequence joins TRBV5-1 and TRBJ1-6; 7 positions agree with TRBD1. Germline CDR1 SGHRS, CDR2 YFSETQ. After removal of 4 bases from V and 7 bases from J, the junction contained 14 bases not matched to a gene. The CDR3 runs to 17 residues. The CDR3 region has the DNA TGCGCCAGCAGCCTAGGGACAGAGACAATCCAAAATTCACCCCTCCACTTT. Translating gives CASSLGTETIQNSPLHF.

This rearrangement joins TRBV28 to TRBJ2-3; 8 nucleotides agree with TRBD1. Losses at the gene ends were 7 bases for V and 2 bases for J; bases not matched to a gene: 2. Germline V gene sequence: CDR1 MDHEN, CDR2 SYDVKM. The CDR3 consists of 13 residues. The CDR3 bases are TGTGCCAGCACAGGGGGCTCCACAGATACGCAGTATTTT. Translated: CASTGGSTDTQYF.

The DNA of the CDR3 is TGTGCCAACTTTCCCGAACCCTACAATGAGCAGTTCTTC. It translates to CANFPEPYNEQFF. The genes are TRBV28 and TRBJ2-1; the D is unclear. The germline CDR1 and CDR2 sequences are MDHEN and SYDVKM. The CDR3 contains 13 residues. V was pared by 10 bases and J by 2 bases, with 12 bases between.

The gene calls are TRBV5-1 and TRBJ1-4; the match to TRBD1 covers 8 bases. This CDR3 spans 14 amino acids. Trimming took 4 bases from V and 7 from J; bases not matched to a gene: 6. Germline CDR1 reads SGHRS; CDR2 reads YFSETQ. This chain's CDR3 is CASSVDRVREKLFF. The CDR3 nucleotides read TGCGCCAGCAGCGTGGACAGGGTCCGTGAAAAACTGTTTTTT.

The rearrangement links TRBV5-8 to TRBJ1-2; no clear D. This CDR3 has 13 amino acids. V was clipped by 2 bases and J by 5 bases, with 10 bases between them. CDR1 is SGHTS, CDR2 YDEGEE, per germline. The CDR3 is CASSLNRRYGYTF. The CDR3 nucleotides are TGTGCCAGCAGCTTAAACAGAAGATATGGCTACACCTTC.

This clone has a handful of counts. J is TRBJ2-5 and V is TRBV5-1; no reliable D call. The CDR3 extends over 15 amino acids. Germline-derived CDR1 and CDR2 are SGHRS and YFSETQ. The ends were cut back, 7 bases at V and 1 base at J, with 17 bases in the middle. Written as DNA, the CDR3 is TGCGCCAGCCGAGAGGCGGTGACCGTCCAAGAGACCCAGTACTTC. Its translation: CASREAVTVQETQYF.

The genes are TRBV28 and TRBJ2-7; 8 bases agree with TRBD1. CDR1 is MDHEN and CDR2 is SYDVKM in the germline V gene. The J segment lost 4 bases and the V segment lost 6 bases, leaving 8 bases of the junction unmatched. The CDR3 runs 14 residues. CDR3 bases: TGTGCCAGCAGGGGACAGGTCATAACTTACGAGCAGTACTTC. Translated, it gives CASRGQVITYEQYF.

The chain carries TRBV7-2 and TRBJ2-3; tentative D call: TRBD2 (7 bases). V lost 5 bases to trimming and J lost 6 bases, with 15 bases between them. CDR3 length: 14 amino acids. The germline CDR1 and CDR2 sequences are SGHTA and FQGNSA. The CDR3 is CASSLGGGGDTQYF. Here the CDR3 DNA reads TGTGCCAGCAGCCTAGGTGGGGGGGGCGATACGCAGTATTTT.

This rearrangement joins TRBV19 to TRBJ1-2; D is perhaps TRBD1 (5 bases). Germline lookup yields CDR1 LNHDA and CDR2 SQIVND (reference sequence). The CDR3 runs 16 residues. The V end was cut by 3 bases, the J end by 4 bases, with 18 bases between. This CDR3 is CASSMRWGTQGYGYTF. CDR3 DNA sequence: TGTGCCAGTAGTATGCGGTGGGGGACTCAAGGCTATGGCTACACCTTC.

CDR3 nucleotides: TGTGCCAGCAGCACCGGGACAAGTCCTTCGCCCCTCCACTTT. It translates to CASSTGTSPSPLHF. This chain connects TRBV5-4 to TRBJ1-6; D might be TRBD1 (6 bases). V was clipped by 4 bases and J by 13 bases, with 18 bases between them. Germline loops: CDR1 SGHNT, CDR2 YYREEE (reference sequence). The CDR3 has 14 residues. The full variable domain, rest sourced from reference TRBV5-4 and TRBJ1-6, is ETGVTQSPTHLIKTRGQQVTLRCSSQSGHNTVSWYQQALGQGPQFIFQYYREEENGRGNFPPRFSGLQFPNYSSELNVNALELDDSALYLCASSTGTSPSPLHFGNGTRLTVT.

V and J are TRBV7-3 and TRBJ1-5; D perhaps matches TRBD1 (6 bases). Between the trimmed V and J ends, which lost 6 bases and 6 bases, there was a span of 15 bases. From germline, CDR1 is SGHTA and CDR2 FQGTGA. The CDR3 length is 14 residues. CDR3: CASRPRGGGQPQHF. The CDR3 region has the DNA TGTGCCAGCAGACCCCGAGGGGGGGGTCAGCCCCAGCATTTT.

This rearrangement joins TRBV3-1 (or the pseudogene TRBV3-2) to TRBJ1-6, with D possibly matching TRBD1 (6 bases). Germline V gene lookup returns CDR1 LGHDT and CDR2 YNNKEL (reference sequence). The CDR3 sequence is 15 residues long. V was cut by 8 bases and J by 6 bases, with 17 bases left in between. The CDR3, as DNA: TGTGCCAGCCGGGGGGGCACAGCACTTAATTCACCCCTCCACTTT. It codes for CASRGGTALNSPLHF.

This clone was recorded only once. This sequence joins TRBV12-5 and TRBJ2-7, with 8 bases matching TRBD2. Trimming at V came to 7 bases and at J to 7 bases, leaving 15 bases not matched to a gene. The germline gives CDR1 LGHNT, CDR2 FRNRAP. This CDR3 region has 15 residues. Here the CDR3 reads CASAYGGGGMWEQYF. The CDR3, as DNA: TGTGCTAGTGCGTACGGAGGCGGGGGGATGTGGGAGCAGTACTTC. The variable domain in full, completed from reference TRBV12-5 and TRBJ2-7, reads DARVTQTPRHKVTEMGQEVTMRCQPILGHNTVFWYRQTMMQGLELLAYFRNRAPLDDSGMPKDRFSAEMPDATLATLKIQPSEPRDSAVYFCASAYGGGGMWEQYFGPGTRLTVT.

The gene calls are TRBV5-4 and TRBJ2-7, with D uncertain. V was trimmed by 4 bases and J by 7 bases, leaving 18 bases between them. CDR3 length: 14 amino acids. Germline-derived CDR1 and CDR2 are SGHNT and YYREEE (reference sequence). The chain's CDR3 is CASSTRGVRGEQYF. CDR3 coding DNA: TGTGCCAGCAGCACCCGAGGTGTGAGAGGAGAGCAGTACTTC.

This rearrangement joins TRBV5-4 to TRBJ1-2; 7 bases align to TRBD1. V was pared by 3 bases and J by 4 bases, with 6 bases of the junction left unmatched. The CDR3 has 14 residues. CDR1 and CDR2 (germline): SGHNT, YYREEE (reference sequence). The CDR3 DNA follows: TGTGCCAGCAGCTCTCCGGGACAGAGCTATGGCTACACCTTC. It encodes CASSSPGQSYGYTF.

The chain couples TRBV14 to TRBJ1-2; 10 positions agree with TRBD1. Losses at the gene ends were 4 bases for V and 11 bases for J; bases not matched to a gene: 4. The CDR3 is 12 amino acids. Germline V gives CDR1 SGHDN, CDR2 FVKESK. The CDR3, as DNA: TGTGCCAGCAGCCCCGGGACAGGGGTTTACACCTTC. Residues: CASSPGTGVYTF.

This chain uses TRBV5-4 with TRBJ2-3; unclear D gene. The germline V and J ends were trimmed by 4 bases and 6 bases, with 12 bases remaining between them. Germline lookup yields CDR1 SGHNT and CDR2 YYREEE (reference sequence). This CDR3 region has 13 residues. This CDR3 reads CASSPTLSDTQYF. The CDR3 DNA sequence: TGTGCCAGCAGCCCCACCCTTAGTGATACGCAGTATTTT.

CDR3 sequence (DNA): TGCGCCAGCAGCGAGGCAGGGGTAGTAACAGATACGCAGTATTTT. This sequence encodes CASSEAGVVTDTQYF. The chain couples TRBV5-1 to TRBJ2-3; D may be TRBD1 (6 bases). V lost 4 bases and J 3 bases, leaving 15 bases between the germline ends. The CDR3 loop spans 15 amino acids. Germline V CDR1 and CDR2: SGHRS, YFSETQ.

The chain is built from TRBV2 and TRBJ2-5; weak D call: TRBD1 (6 bases). CDR3 length equals 15 residues. Germline values: CDR1 SNHLY, CDR2 FYNNEI. V lost 2 bases and J 3 bases, leaving 13 bases between the germline ends. CDR3 amino acids: CASSEPGTSKETQYF. CDR3 in DNA: TGTGCCAGCAGTGAACCCGGGACAAGTAAAGAGACCCAGTACTTC. Looking up the rest from reference TRBV2 and TRBJ2-5 gives the full variable domain: EPEVTQTPSHQVTQMGQEVILRCVPISNHLYFYWYRQILGQKVEFLVSFYNNEISEKSEIFDDQFSVERPDGSNFTLKIRSTKLEDSAMYFCASSEPGTSKETQYFGPGTRLLVL.

The chain has TRBV27 and TRBJ2-1; D perhaps matches TRBD2 (7 bases). Germline V CDR1 and CDR2: MNHEY, SMNVEV (reference sequence). The CDR3 consists of 15 residues. Trimming cost V 3 bases and J 6 bases, with 15 bases left between them. In DNA form, the CDR3 reads TGTGCCAGCAGTTTTGCGGGGGCCCCGACCAATGAGCAGTTCTTC. This translates into CASSFAGAPTNEQFF.

The chain joins TRBV3-1 (or the pseudogene TRBV3-2) to TRBJ1-1; D uncertain. The CDR3 is 15 amino acids. Germline CDR1 reads LGHDT; CDR2 reads YNNKEL (reference sequence). Trimming left V 0 bases short and J 3 bases short, with 11 bases between. The CDR3 is CASSQERARYTEAFF. The DNA for the CDR3 is TGTGCCAGCAGCCAAGAGCGGGCTAGGTACACTGAAGCTTTCTTT.

This rearrangement joins TRBV24-1 to TRBJ2-1; 7 bases align to TRBD1. Germline values: CDR1 KGHDR, CDR2 SFDVKD. CDR3 length: 17 residues. V gave up 4 bases and J gave up 4 bases; unmatched junction bases: 12. CDR3 residues: CATSDSGQDRPYNEQFF. The CDR3 bases are TGTGCCACCAGTGACTCCGGACAGGACCGCCCTTACAATGAGCAGTTCTTC.

The chain couples TRBV5-1 to TRBJ1-6, with D maybe TRBD1 (5 bases). The V end was cut by 1 base, the J end by 13 bases, with 12 bases between. CDR1 SGHRS and CDR2 YFSETQ come from the germline V gene. The CDR3 spans 13 residues. The CDR3 reads CASSLRGENPLHF. CDR3 in DNA: TGCGCCAGCAGCTTGCGGGGGGAGAATCCCCTCCACTTT.

This rearrangement joins TRBV30 to TRBJ1-2; 9 bases align to TRBD1. Trimming at V came to 0 bases and at J to 4 bases, leaving 3 bases not matched to a gene. Per the germline V gene, CDR1 is GTSNPN and CDR2 is SVGIG (reference sequence). The CDR3 runs to 14 residues. The CDR3 DNA sequence: TGTGCCTGGAGTGTACAGACAGGGGGCTATGGCTACACCTTC. This encodes CAWSVQTGGYGYTF.

The V call is TRBV7-6, the J call TRBJ2-2; TRBD1 is a possible D gene (5 bases). The CDR3 has 19 amino acids. Deletions cut 2 bases from V and 0 bases from J, with 19 bases between. From germline, CDR1 is SGHVS and CDR2 FNYEAQ. The CDR3: CASSLWPQTTVTNTGELFF. In DNA form, the CDR3 reads TGTGCCAGCAGCTTATGGCCCCAAACGACAGTCACGAACACCGGGGAGCTGTTTTTT. The variable domain in full, completed from reference TRBV7-6 and TRBJ2-2, reads GAGVSQSPRYKVTKRGQDVALRCDPISGHVSLYWYRQALGQGPEFLTYFNYEAQQDKSGLPNDRFSAERPEGSISTLTIQRTEQRDSAMYRCASSLWPQTTVTNTGELFFGEGSRLTVL.

For the CDR3, the DNA is TGTGCCAGTAGTCCTCCCCTAGCGGGGCCAAACGAGCAGTACTTC. Translation gives CASSPPLAGPNEQYF. The rearrangement links TRBV19 to TRBJ2-7; 9 nucleotides match TRBD2. The CDR3 extends over 15 amino acids. The germline V gene has CDR1 LNHDA and CDR2 SQIVND (reference sequence). Trimming removed 5 bases from V and 5 bases from J; junction bases left unmatched: 10.

This clone has a single count. This chain joins TRBV28 and TRBJ1-2; possible D gene TRBD1, 5 bases. V was trimmed by 4 bases and J by 5 bases, leaving 32 bases between them. The CDR3 extends over 20 amino acids. In germline, CDR1 is MDHEN, CDR2 SYDVKM. This chain's CDR3 is CASSSATDPGSRGWVYGYTF. The CDR3 DNA reads as TGTGCCAGCAGTTCGGCAACTGACCCAGGCTCCCGGGGGTGGGTTTATGGCTACACCTTC.

This rearrangement joins TRBV5-6 to TRBJ2-7, with TRBD1 as a possible D gene (5 bases). Germline values: CDR1 SGHDT, CDR2 YYEEEE. With 2 bases removed from V and 3 bases from J, the gap between germline ends came to 18 bases. The CDR3 spans 16 residues. The DNA for the CDR3 is TGTGCCAGCAGCTTTATCCCCGATGGTAGGGGCTACGAGCAGTACTTC. This translates into CASSFIPDGRGYEQYF.

This chain joins TRBV28 and TRBJ1-2; a weak D match, TRBD1 (5 bases). This CDR3 contains 16 residues. V gave up 4 bases and J gave up 8 bases, with 23 bases separating them. The germline V gene has CDR1 MDHEN and CDR2 SYDVKM. CDR3: CASSSPWGEGSRGYTF. CDR3 bases: TGTGCCAGCAGTTCCCCTTGGGGGGAGGGATCTCGAGGCTACACCTTC.

The J gene is TRBJ1-5, the V gene TRBV7-6; weak D call: TRBD1 (6 bases). Trimming removed 5 bases at V and 7 bases at J, with 15 bases between. The CDR3 is 14 residues long. The germline V gene encodes CDR1 SGHVS and CDR2 FNYEAQ. The CDR3 sequence is CASSPSGGGQPQHF. CDR3 nucleotides: TGTGCCAGCAGCCCCTCGGGGGGCGGGCAGCCCCAGCATTTT.